The rows below give T cell receptor beta chains drawn from one sample of a study of immune heterogeneity within non-small cell lung tumors. TCRdb called the multiplex PCR reads again in MiXCR, with one record for every CDR3 protein. The table has a few thousand distinct CDR3 sequences, less than 60% seen once. Source material: lung tumor tissue. The receptors were sampled from a man aged 60 to 75 with non-small cell lung cancer. Both conserved end residues are part of each CDR3. D genes are given only for firm matches. A clone size is listed for some rows: how often the clone was seen (once, few, many), or a class if it is expanded.

len	d_gene	v_gene	abundance	j_gene	CDR3nt	CDR3aa
16	TRBD1	TRBV18	.	TRBJ2-3	TGTGCCAGCTCATCCGGACAGGCGCTTAGCACAGATACGCAGTATTTT	CASSSGQALSTDTQYF
20	.	TRBV20-1	.	TRBJ2-5	TGCAGTGCTAGGCCCGGCGGACAGGGGGGTCTACTAGCGGGAAGAGAGACCCAGTACTTC	CSARPGGQGGLLAGRETQYF
13	.	TRBV7-9	.	TRBJ2-5	TGTGCCAGCAGCACTAGCCTCCAAGAGACCCAGTACTTC	CASSTSLQETQYF
17	.	TRBV5-6	few	TRBJ1-6	TGTGCCAGCAGCTCGAGACAGGAAAGATCCTATAATTCACCCCTCCACTTT	CASSSRQERSYNSPLHF
15	.	TRBV27	few	TRBJ1-1	TGTGCCAGCAGTTTAACCCCAGGATGGGGCACTGAAGCTTTCTTT	CASSLTPGWGTEAFF
11	.	TRBV29-1	.	TRBJ2-7	TGCAGCGGCAAGGAATCCTACGAGCAGTACTTC	CSGKESYEQYF
12	.	TRBV18	.	TRBJ2-7	TGTGCCAGCAACCAGGGTCCTGACGAGCAGTACTTC	CASNQGPDEQYF
15	.	TRBV6-6	once	TRBJ2-2	TGTGCCAGCAGTTACTCGAGGCCGAACACCGGGGAGCTGTTTTTT	CASSYSRPNTGELFF
14	.	TRBV12-3/TRBV12-4	.	TRBJ1-2	TGTGCCAGCAGTCCTCTGGGGGGGAACTATGGCTACACCTTC	CASSPLGGNYGYTF
13	.	TRBV15	.	TRBJ1-5	TGTGCCACGTCGGGGGGGGGGCCCCAGCCCCAGCATTTT	CATSGGGPQPQHF
13	.	TRBV9	.	TRBJ2-2	TGTGCCAGCAGCGTAGACTACACCGGGGAGCTGTTTTTT	CASSVDYTGELFF
21	TRBD2	TRBV19	few	TRBJ2-6	TGTGCCAGTAGTATATTGTTTACCCCCGGGAGGGGATTGCTGGGGGCCAACGTCCTGACTTTC	CASSILFTPGRGLLGANVLTF
15	.	TRBV27	.	TRBJ2-3	TGTGCCAGCAGTTTATCCTTCTCAGGGGCAGATACGCAGTATTTT	CASSLSFSGADTQYF
12	.	TRBV30	.	TRBJ1-6	TGTGCCTGGAGTTATGGGAATTCACCCCTCCACTTT	CAWSYGNSPLHF
14	.	TRBV7-9	large	TRBJ2-1	TGTGCCAGCAGCTTAGGGAGTCCGGGAAATGAGCAGTTCTTC	CASSLGSPGNEQFF
14	TRBD2	TRBV7-2	.	TRBJ2-7	TGTGCCAGCAGACCTAGCGGGGGTTCCTACGAGCAGTACTTC	CASRPSGGSYEQYF
11	.	TRBV12-3/TRBV12-4	.	TRBJ2-1	TGTGCCAGCAGTTTAAGTAATGAGCAGTTCTTC	CASSLSNEQFF
13	TRBD2	TRBV6-2/TRBV6-3	few	TRBJ2-1	TGTGCCAGCAGCCCCGGGACTAGCGGGAAGAGATTCTTC	CASSPGTSGKRFF
16	TRBD1	TRBV18	.	TRBJ1-3	TGTGCCAGCTCACCACGACAGGGTCCTGCTGGAAACACCATATATTTT	CASSPRQGPAGNTIYF
15	TRBD1	TRBV15	.	TRBJ2-1	TGTGCCACCAGCAGACCCTCGGACAGGGGCAATGAGCAGTTCTTC	CATSRPSDRGNEQFF
13	.	TRBV3-1	.	TRBJ1-3	TGTGCCAGCAGCACAGGGACTGGAAACACCATATATTTT	CASSTGTGNTIYF
15	TRBD2	TRBV19	.	TRBJ2-7	TGTGCCAGTAGTATTAGTAGCGGGAGGGTCTACGAGCAGTACTTC	CASSISSGRVYEQYF
18	.	TRBV24-1	.	TRBJ1-4	TGTGCCACCAGTGATCTGGGGGGACCCCGTTCCGATAATGAAAAACTGTTTTTT	CATSDLGGPRSDNEKLFF
18	TRBD1	TRBV28	.	TRBJ1-2	TGTGCCAGCAGTTCCATAAACCGGGACAGGGGACCTAACTATGGCTACACCTTC	CASSSINRDRGPNYGYTF
14	TRBD1	TRBV19	few	TRBJ1-1	TGTGCCAGTAGTGACAGGGGGCAGGGCACTGAAGCTTTCTTT	CASSDRGQGTEAFF
14	TRBD2	TRBV12-3/TRBV12-4	.	TRBJ2-1	TGTGCCAGCAGGACCAGCGGGAATTACAATGAGCAGTTCTTC	CASRTSGNYNEQFF
15	.	TRBV28	.	TRBJ2-2	TGTGCCAGCAGTTTTTCAGGGCTGCACACCGGGGAGCTGTTTTTT	CASSFSGLHTGELFF
13	TRBD1	TRBV24-1	.	TRBJ2-1	TGTGCCACGCAGTCGACAGGGGGGAATGAGCAGTTCTTC	CATQSTGGNEQFF
15	.	TRBV20-1	.	TRBJ1-1	TGCAGTGCTAGAGAAATACAGGGCCTTAACACTGAAGCTTTCTTT	CSAREIQGLNTEAFF
15	TRBD1	TRBV7-2	.	TRBJ2-7	TGTGCCAGCAGCATTACCGGGACAGGGGATGGGGAGCAGTACTTC	CASSITGTGDGEQYF
15	TRBD1	TRBV2	.	TRBJ1-6	TGTGCCAGCAGGATGGACAGGGCGAATAATTCACCCCTCCACTTT	CASRMDRANNSPLHF
11	.	TRBV6-2/TRBV6-3	few	TRBJ1-1	TGTGCCAGCAGGAGATTAGAGGAAGCTTTCTTT	CASRRLEEAFF
16	TRBD1	TRBV5-4	.	TRBJ1-3	TGTGCCAGCAGCAGATCCGGGACAGCTTCTGGAAACACCATATATTTT	CASSRSGTASGNTIYF
15	.	TRBV5-1	.	TRBJ1-3	TGCGCCAGCAGCTCGACTCCCTTCTCTGGAAACACCATATATTTT	CASSSTPFSGNTIYF
15	.	TRBV5-5	.	TRBJ2-3	TGTGCCAGCAGCTTGTCGACGGCGATCACAGATACGCAGTATTTT	CASSLSTAITDTQYF
13	.	TRBV6-5	few	TRBJ1-1	TGTGCCAGCAGTTACGGGCAGCCCACTGAAGCTTTCTTT	CASSYGQPTEAFF
14	TRBD1	TRBV25-1	.	TRBJ2-3	TGTGCCAGCAGTCGACAGGGGGCCACAGATACGCAGTATTTT	CASSRQGATDTQYF
14	TRBD2	TRBV28	.	TRBJ2-7	TGTGCCAGCAGTCGGACTAGCGGGACGGGGGAGCAGTACTTC	CASSRTSGTGEQYF
12	.	TRBV6-2/TRBV6-3	once	TRBJ1-2	TGTGCCAGCAGTCGCGGACAGTTCGGCTACACCTTC	CASSRGQFGYTF
15	TRBD2	TRBV20-1	few	TRBJ2-1	TGCAGTGCTCCCATAGCGGGAGGGCCTTACAATGAGCAGTTCTTC	CSAPIAGGPYNEQFF
13	TRBD2	TRBV20-1	.	TRBJ2-7	TGCAGTGCGACAACTAGCGGGACGGGGGAGCAGTACTTC	CSATTSGTGEQYF
15	TRBD2	TRBV2	few	TRBJ2-1	TGTGCCAGCAGTTGGACTAGCGGGACATACAATGAGCAGTTCTTC	CASSWTSGTYNEQFF
13	.	TRBV7-2	.	TRBJ2-7	TGTGCCAGCAGCTCGGGAATAGGGAACGAGCAGTACTTC	CASSSGIGNEQYF
11	.	TRBV7-9	.	TRBJ2-3	TGTGCCAGCACCCCCTCAGATACGCAGTATTTT	CASTPSDTQYF
18	TRBD2	TRBV6-5	.	TRBJ2-7	TGTGCCAGCAGTTACATCCGGGGGGGCCGAAGGGGCTCCTACGAGCAGTACTTC	CASSYIRGGRRGSYEQYF
14	.	TRBV5-1	few	TRBJ1-6	TGCGCCAGCAGCTTGTGGTCGGGGAATTCACCCCTCCACTTT	CASSLWSGNSPLHF
13	.	TRBV9	.	TRBJ2-7	TGTGCCAGCAGCGTAGCCCCAGGGCCCGAGCAGTACTTC	CASSVAPGPEQYF
15	.	TRBV30	.	TRBJ1-1	TGTGCCTGGAGAACCCCCCGGCAGCGAAACACTGAAGCTTTCTTT	CAWRTPRQRNTEAFF
14	.	TRBV19	.	TRBJ2-7	TGTGCCAGTAGTAAGCGTGAACGGCTCAACGAGCAGTACTTC	CASSKRERLNEQYF
14	TRBD2	TRBV30	once	TRBJ2-7	TGTGCCTGGAGCTCTAGCGGGATCCTGGGTGAGCAGTACTTC	CAWSSSGILGEQYF
16	TRBD1	TRBV11-2	once	TRBJ2-2	TGTGCCAGCAGCTTAGACGTCAGGGGGCGCACCGGGGAGCTGTTTTTT	CASSLDVRGRTGELFF
14	TRBD2	TRBV7-9	.	TRBJ2-1	TGTGCCAGCAAGATTCTATCTAGCGGGAGGGCCTCGTTCTTC	CASKILSSGRASFF
12	.	TRBV27	.	TRBJ2-3	TGTGCCAGCAGTCCGAGCACAGATACGCAGTATTTT	CASSPSTDTQYF
16	.	TRBV19	.	TRBJ2-7	TGTGCCAGTAGTACCGGTTCGGCCTTTTTCTCCTACGAGCAGTACTTC	CASSTGSAFFSYEQYF
16	TRBD1	TRBV4-3	.	TRBJ1-2	TGCGCCAGCAGCCAAGTTGTGGGACAGGGAGATTATGGCTACACCTTC	CASSQVVGQGDYGYTF